The rows below give T cell receptor beta chains drawn from one sample of a study of shared clonotypes between healthy human individuals. Some clones are missing from TCRdb's copy, which holds only in-frame ones; the method was immunoSEQ multiplex PCR. The table has around 580,000 clones, about 98% seen once. Material for sequencing was naive CD8+ T cells sorted from blood. These TCRs come from a man younger than 40 in good health. Both conserved end residues are part of each CDR3. The D gene is left open where the match is weak. Only part of the rows carry a size: once, few, many, or a class if the clone is expanded.

CDR3aa	CDR3nt	abundance	d_gene	v_gene	j_gene
CAWRTSGTYGYTF	TGTGCCTGGAGAACATCGGGGACCTATGGCTACACCTTC	.	.	TRBV30	TRBJ1-2
CASSIFPATNEKLFF	TGTGCCAGTAGTATATTTCCTGCAACTAATGAAAAACTGTTTTTT	.	.	TRBV19	TRBJ1-4
CASRTIHEQFF	TGTGCCAGCAGGACAATTCATGAGCAGTTCTTC	few	.	TRBV28	TRBJ2-1
CASSGRDPYEQYF	TGTGCCAGCAGCGGCCGGGATCCCTACGAGCAGTACTTC	.	.	TRBV7-9	TRBJ2-7
CASSLTPYEQYF	TGTGCCAGCAGTCTTACCCCCTACGAGCAGTACTTC	.	.	TRBV7-9	TRBJ2-7
CASSFGQGPYEQYF	TGTGCCAGCAGTTTCGGGCAGGGCCCCTACGAGCAGTACTTC	.	.	TRBV27	TRBJ2-7
CASSSGLGADIYYGYTF	TGCGCCAGCAGCTCGGGCCTGGGGGCCGATATATACTATGGCTACACCTTC	.	.	TRBV5-1	TRBJ1-2
CASSSTSGRSYNEQFF	TGTGCCAGCAGCTCTACTAGCGGGAGGAGCTACAATGAGCAGTTCTTC	.	TRBD2	TRBV7-3	TRBJ2-1
CASSMAGGPNSHTQYF	TGTGCCAGCAGCATGGCCGGAGGCCCCAATTCGCATACGCAGTATTTT	.	.	TRBV7-9	TRBJ2-3
CASSLSASYEQYF	TGTGCCAGCAGTTTATCGGCCTCCTACGAGCAGTACTTC	.	.	TRBV27	TRBJ2-7
CASSPGGPGVTWETQYF	TGTGCCAGCAGCCCAGGGGGTCCAGGGGTTACGTGGGAGACCCAGTACTTC	.	TRBD1	TRBV7-3	TRBJ2-5
CASSYSFPETQYF	TGTGCCAGCAGTTACTCGTTCCCAGAGACCCAGTACTTC	.	.	TRBV6-5	TRBJ2-5
CASMDRLAEQYF	TGTGCCAGCATGGACAGGCTAGCCGAGCAGTACTTC	.	TRBD1	TRBV2	TRBJ2-7
CASSLNGPPLDENIQYF	TGTGCCAGCAGCTTAAACGGCCCCCCCCTAGATGAGAACATTCAGTACTTC	.	.	TRBV11-2	TRBJ2-4
CASSLGGAGVYNEQFF	TGTGCCAGCAGCTTAGGTGGGGCGGGGGTGTACAATGAGCAGTTCTTC	.	TRBD2	TRBV7-9	TRBJ2-1
CASSSGAGDSYEQYF	TGTGCCAGTAGTTCCGGGGCGGGAGACTCCTACGAGCAGTACTTC	.	TRBD2	TRBV19	TRBJ2-7
CASSDPGSRYGYTF	TGTGCCAGCAGCGATCCCGGGTCCCGCTATGGCTACACCTTC	.	.	TRBV6-1	TRBJ1-2
CASSQVGGGKDTQYF	TGCGCCAGCAGCCAAGTTGGAGGGGGGAAGGATACGCAGTATTTT	.	.	TRBV4-3	TRBJ2-3
CASSGSGGVYNEQFF	TGTGCCAGCAGCGGTAGCGGGGGTGTCTACAATGAGCAGTTCTTC	.	TRBD2	TRBV9	TRBJ2-1
CASSFRRSNEKLFF	TGTGCCAGCAGTTTTAGACGGAGTAATGAAAAACTGTTTTTT	.	.	TRBV27	TRBJ1-4
CSVAGDSEQFF	TGCAGCGTAGCAGGTGATTCTGAGCAGTTCTTC	once	.	TRBV29-1	TRBJ2-1
CASPTGAGGYGYTF	TGTGCCAGCCCCACCGGTGCGGGGGGCTATGGCTACACCTTC	.	.	TRBV18	TRBJ1-2
CASKGKLLAGARNTGELFF	TGTGCCAGCAAAGGGAAATTACTAGCGGGAGCTAGAAACACCGGGGAGCTGTTTTTT	.	TRBD2	TRBV28	TRBJ2-2
CASSLVGLADEQFF	TGTGCCAGCAGCTTGGTGGGACTAGCCGATGAGCAGTTCTTC	.	TRBD2	TRBV7-8	TRBJ2-1
CASSYQDQPDEQYF	TGCGCCAGCAGCTACCAAGATCAACCAGATGAGCAGTACTTC	.	.	TRBV4-1	TRBJ2-7
CASSLFRLADTYEQYF	TGTGCCAGCAGCTTATTCCGACTAGCGGATACCTACGAGCAGTACTTC	.	TRBD2	TRBV11-2	TRBJ2-7
CASSRANTGELFF	TGCGCCAGCAGCCGCGCCAACACCGGGGAGCTGTTTTTT	.	.	TRBV4-3	TRBJ2-2
CASSYSGTAYNEQFF	TGTGCCAGCAGTTACTCTGGGACTGCTTACAATGAGCAGTTCTTC	.	.	TRBV6-6	TRBJ2-1
CASALLAGAVEQYF	TGTGCCAGCGCATTACTAGCGGGAGCGGTCGAGCAGTACTTC	.	TRBD2	TRBV7-3	TRBJ2-7
CASSSTAYEQYF	TGTGCCAGCAGTTCGACAGCATACGAGCAGTACTTC	.	.	TRBV27	TRBJ2-7
CASRVDQGEYNEQFF	TGTGCCAGCAGAGTGGATCAAGGGGAGTACAATGAGCAGTTCTTC	.	.	TRBV27	TRBJ2-1
CASSPRDTYTEAFF	TGTGCCAGCAGCCCCAGAGACACCTACACTGAAGCTTTCTTT	.	.	TRBV7-9	TRBJ1-1
CAWSVPDGNQPQHF	TGTGCCTGGAGTGTACCGGACGGGAATCAGCCCCAGCATTTT	.	.	TRBV30	TRBJ1-5
CASSFGDGELFF	TGTGCCAGCAGCTTCGGGGACGGGGAGCTGTTTTTT	.	.	TRBV11-2	TRBJ2-2
CASAGVFGAYEQYF	TGTGCCAGCGCTGGGGTGTTTGGGGCCTACGAGCAGTACTTC	once	.	TRBV7-9	TRBJ2-7
CASSPGQGRGSYEQYF	TGTGCCAGCAGCCCCGGACAGGGGAGGGGCTCCTACGAGCAGTACTTC	.	TRBD1	TRBV7-6	TRBJ2-7
CAISDGLVADTQYF	TGTGCCATCAGTGACGGACTAGTGGCAGATACGCAGTATTTT	.	TRBD2	TRBV10-3	TRBJ2-3
CASSILAGEVYNEQFF	TGTGCCAGCAGCATACTAGCGGGAGAGGTCTACAATGAGCAGTTCTTC	.	TRBD2	TRBV5-6	TRBJ2-1
CASSPNSGITYEQYF	TGTGCCAGCAGCCCCAATAGCGGTATAACCTACGAGCAGTACTTC	.	.	TRBV7-8	TRBJ2-7
CSVETEASDTQYF	TGCAGCGTAGAAACAGAAGCCTCAGATACGCAGTATTTT	.	.	TRBV29-1	TRBJ2-3
CASSDGAPWDTEAFF	TGTGCCAGCAGTGATGGGGCCCCATGGGACACTGAAGCTTTCTTT	.	.	TRBV25-1	TRBJ1-1
CASRQGATEAFF	TGTGCCAGTAGACAGGGGGCAACTGAAGCTTTCTTT	.	TRBD1	TRBV19	TRBJ1-1
CASGGLAGSYEQYF	TGTGCCAGCGGGGGACTAGCGGGCTCCTACGAGCAGTACTTC	once	TRBD2	TRBV5-4	TRBJ2-7
CASSTRTDTEAFF	TGTGCCAGCAGCACAAGGACCGACACTGAAGCTTTCTTT	.	.	TRBV7-9	TRBJ1-1
CASSFTGSSYEQYF	TGTGCCAGCAGCTTTACCGGGAGCTCCTACGAGCAGTACTTC	.	.	TRBV7-2	TRBJ2-7
CASSAAGGRADTQYF	TGCGCCAGCAGTGCGGCGGGAGGGAGGGCAGATACGCAGTATTTT	.	TRBD2	TRBV10-2	TRBJ2-3
CASSLYQGDNVLTF	TGTGCCAGCAGCTTATATCAGGGTGACAACGTCCTGACTTTC	.	.	TRBV7-6	TRBJ2-6
CASSLSGGVYNEQFF	TGTGCCAGCAGTTTATCAGGGGGGGTATACAATGAGCAGTTCTTC	.	.	TRBV27	TRBJ2-1
CASSQDAEAGGGTGELFF	TGCGCCAGCAGCCAAGATGCCGAGGCGGGAGGGGGCACCGGGGAGCTGTTTTTT	.	TRBD2	TRBV4-3	TRBJ2-2
CASSPTTRVSYNEQFF	TGTGCCAGCTCACCGACTACAAGGGTTTCCTACAATGAGCAGTTCTTC	.	.	TRBV18	TRBJ2-1
CASSISGEEDRELFF	TGTGCCAGTAGTATCAGCGGGGAAGAGGACCGGGAGCTGTTTTTT	.	TRBD2	TRBV19	TRBJ2-2
CASSQDQGQGYYEQYF	TGCGCCAGCAGCCAAGATCAAGGACAGGGTTACTACGAGCAGTACTTC	.	TRBD1	TRBV4-1	TRBJ2-7
CASSIQPEGTEAFF	TGTGCCAGCAGTATTCAACCGGAGGGCACTGAAGCTTTCTTT	.	.	TRBV11-2	TRBJ1-1
CASQRENQERAQYF	TGTGCCTCTCAGCGGGAAAACCAAGAGAGGGCCCAGTACTTC	.	TRBD2	TRBV11-2	TRBJ2-5